The clone carrying this T cell receptor (beta chain) has a count of ten or more. Antigen: not known. These data come from a study of T cell repertoires in cytomegalovirus infection. In the study overall: Both recently identified HLA-C-restricted and well-studied HLA-B-restricted CMV epitopes were used in the study. A matching HLA type, together with CMV infection, was signaled by public TCR beta signatures.

Notes on the study in general: Individuals carrying CMV plus the relevant HLA were identified by cumulative frequency of public TCR beta families. Clonotypes of TCR beta that were HLA-C-restricted and CMV-specific dominated the ex vivo response.

One entry per CDR3 protein results from TCRdb running MiXCR on the reads. Of approximately 500,000 distinct CDR3 sequences listed, roughly a third are singletons. Germline trimming cut 5 bases from V and 5 bases from J; bases unmatched to any gene: 5. This CDR3 has 13 amino acids. Germline V lookup: CDR1 SGHTA, CDR2 FQGNSA. The material was cultured PBMCs, obtained from culture after CMV antigen stimulation. The rearrangement uses TRBV7-2 and TRBJ1-1, with 7 bases matching TRBD1. The receptor's source is a human donor in good health (CMV status not recorded). Some clones in this sample may be carry-over from other donors' samples. The CDR3: CASSRDSETEAFF. The CDR3 coding sequence is TGTGCCAGCAGCCGGGACAGTGAGACTGAAGCTTTCTTT.